One and the same sample provided the 28 T cell receptor beta chains below, sequenced in a study of beta chain features in type 1 diabetes. Study conclusions and caveats: All four CD4+ subsets of Type 1 diabetes patients contained TCRB CDR3s that were moderately but significantly shorter.

The investigators reverse transcribed all of the isolated RNA, so they sequenced expressed TCRB transcripts. Profiling relied on immunoSEQ multiplex PCR, and the TCRdb table lists in-frame clones only, not all of them. Here the sample spans about 700,000 clones, over 10% being singletons. The antigens of these receptors remain unknown. Sequencing was done on a sample of naive CD4+ T cells from blood. These receptors originate from a man between 18 and 35 years old with type 1 diabetes.

The genes are TRBV9 and TRBJ1-2; D might be TRBD1 (5 bases). The ends were cut back, 0 bases at V and 2 bases at J, with 8 bases in the middle. This CDR3 comprises 14 residues. The germline CDR1 and CDR2 sequences are SGDLS and YYNGEE. The CDR3 DNA follows: TGTGCCAGCAGCGTAGTTGGGGACAACTATGGCTACACCTTC. Translated, it gives CASSVVGDNYGYTF.

The V gene is TRBV6-4, the J gene TRBJ2-7; D ambiguous. CDR3 size: 14 residues. V was clipped by 8 bases and J by 3 bases, with 17 bases between them. Germline V gene sequence: CDR1 MRHNA, CDR2 SNTAGT. In DNA form, the CDR3 reads TGTGCCAGCGGTAGGCTTCAAAGGGACTACGAGCAGTACTTC. Its protein product is CASGRLQRDYEQYF.

The sample holds a few counts of this clone. The rearrangement links TRBV30 to TRBJ1-1; tentatively, D is TRBD1 (6 bases). Germline assignment: CDR1 GTSNPN and CDR2 SVGIG (reference sequence). V lost 1 base and J lost 6, with 15 bases in between. The CDR3 loop spans 14 amino acids. The CDR3 bases are TGTGCCTGGAGTGCACAGGGATCAACCGCTGAAGCTTTCTTT. Its translation is CAWSAQGSTAEAFF.

The table lists this clone with a few counts. The V call is TRBV9, the J call TRBJ1-2; the D is unclear. CDR1 and CDR2 from the germline V gene are SGDLS and YYNGEE. The CDR3 length is 15 residues. The V gene lost 4 bases and the J gene lost 4 bases, with 17 bases spanning the gap. In DNA form, the CDR3 reads TGTGCCAGCAGCCCACGCCCCCCCGCAGTCTATGGCTACACCTTC. It yields the protein CASSPRPPAVYGYTF.

The chain is built from TRBV29-1 and TRBJ1-1; no reliable D call. V gave up 8 bases and J gave up 4 bases, with 14 bases separating them. The CDR3 consists of 12 residues. Germline V gives CDR1 SQVTM, CDR2 ANQGSEA. In nucleotides, the CDR3 is TGCAGCACAGAAATAAGACCCACTGAAGCTTTCTTT. Translated, it gives CSTEIRPTEAFF.

This clone was detected a few times. The chain couples TRBV6-6 to TRBJ2-2, with D unclear. In germline, CDR1 is MNHNY, CDR2 SVGAGI (reference sequence). V dropped 6 bases and J dropped 6 bases, with 11 bases sitting between them. There are 13 residues in the CDR3. This CDR3 reads CASSPLFSGELFF. As DNA, the CDR3 is TGTGCCAGCAGCCCCCTTTTTTCCGGGGAGCTGTTTTTT.

V and J are TRBV13 and TRBJ1-1, with 7 nucleotides matching TRBD1. The CDR3 consists of 15 residues. The junction had 7 bases not matched to a gene; V was cut back by 4 bases and J by 2 bases. Germline loops: CDR1 PRHDT, CDR2 FYEKMQ (reference sequence). The CDR3 reads CASSYGTAPNTEAFF. In DNA, the CDR3 is TGTGCCAGCAGCTATGGGACAGCCCCAAACACTGAAGCTTTCTTT.

The chain is built from TRBV5-1 and TRBJ2-5; D could derive from TRBD1 or TRBD2 (5 bases each). The CDR3 extends over 15 amino acids. V was pared by 0 bases and J by 4 bases, with 13 bases between. CDR1 is SGHRS, CDR2 YFSETQ, per germline. In DNA, the CDR3 is TGCGCCAGCAGCTTGGGAGCCGTTGGGGGAGAGACCCAGTACTTC. It encodes CASSLGAVGGETQYF.

This clone was seen a handful of times. The rearrangement joins TRBV19 to TRBJ1-2; D is ambiguous. Germline values: CDR1 LNHDA, CDR2 SQIVND (reference sequence). Trimming took 6 bases from V and 7 from J, leaving 12 bases between them. The length of the CDR3 is 12 residues. Here the CDR3 DNA reads TGTGCCAGTAGCCCGGGAGGCCTTGGCTACACCTTC. Its protein is CASSPGGLGYTF.

V gene TRBV30 combines with J gene TRBJ2-5, with D perhaps TRBD2 (5 bases). CDR3 length: 11 residues. The ends were cut back, 5 bases at V and 7 bases at J, with 11 bases in the middle. Looked up from germline, CDR1 is GTSNPN and CDR2 is SVGIG (reference sequence). As DNA, the CDR3 is TGTGCCTGGTCAGCGCGGGTGACCCAGTACTTC. Encoded protein: CAWSARVTQYF.

This clone was picked up a small number of times. CDR3 sequence reads: CASRRDSNYGYTF. The CDR3 bases are TGTGCCAGCAGACGGGACAGCAACTATGGCTACACCTTC. The V and J genes are TRBV2 and TRBJ1-2; 7 bases are shared with TRBD1. The CDR3 runs to 13 residues. V trimming: 6 bases; J trimming: 2 bases; junction bases outside the gene matches: 3. Germline values: CDR1 SNHLY, CDR2 FYNNEI.

The V gene is TRBV27, the J gene TRBJ2-3; D remains ambiguous. Germline V gene lookup returns CDR1 MNHEY and CDR2 SMNVEV (reference sequence). The CDR3 spans 15 residues. Trimming shortened V by 6 bases and J by 0 bases, and 13 bases separated the two germline ends. The CDR3 region is CASRRGKGSTDTQYF. The CDR3 DNA sequence: TGTGCCAGCAGGAGAGGCAAAGGGAGCACAGATACGCAGTATTTT.

This chain links TRBV19 with TRBJ2-7; no clear D gene. Trimming took off 5 bases at V and 0 bases at J, with 11 bases between the two ends. Germline values: CDR1 LNHDA, CDR2 SQIVND (reference sequence). The CDR3 extends over 14 amino acids. This chain's CDR3 is CASSADRLSYEQYF. The CDR3 region has the DNA TGTGCCAGTAGTGCCGATCGCCTCTCCTACGAGCAGTACTTC.

This clone was counted between two and nine times. The chain uses TRBV19 and TRBJ2-2; TRBD1 matches 8 bases. The CDR3 length is 15 residues. CDR1 and CDR2 from the germline V gene are LNHDA and SQIVND (reference sequence). Losses at the gene ends were 6 bases for V and 5 bases for J; bases not matched to a gene: 8. Here the CDR3 DNA reads TGTGCCAGTAGCGGACAGGGATTCGGGACCGGGGAGCTGTTTTTT. Its translation: CASSGQGFGTGELFF.

This clone was seen only a few times. The chain recombines TRBV10-3 with TRBJ2-1; 9 nucleotides match TRBD1. Per germline, CDR1 ENHRY and CDR2 SYGVKD. J was trimmed by 4 bases and V by 6 bases; bases with no gene match: 7. The CDR3 sequence is 15 residues long. Written as DNA, the CDR3 is TGTGCCATCAGCCAGGGACAGGGAGGATACAATGAGCAGTTCTTC. Residues: CAISQGQGGYNEQFF.

J is TRBJ2-7 and V is TRBV10-3, with TRBD1 matching 7 bases. CDR3 size: 15 residues. Germline V lookup: CDR1 ENHRY, CDR2 SYGVKD. V lost 0 bases and J lost 7; bases outside the gene matches: 9. The CDR3 here is CAISESGVRGSEQYF. The CDR3 DNA sequence: TGTGCCATCAGTGAGTCAGGGGTCAGGGGGAGTGAGCAGTACTTC.

V gene TRBV5-1 combines with J gene TRBJ2-5; no firm D call. The CDR3 covers 13 residues. Germline loops: CDR1 SGHRS, CDR2 YFSETQ. Trimming left V 3 bases short and J 4 bases short, with 10 bases between. The CDR3 bases are TGCGCCAGCAGCTCTGGAATGGGAGAGACCCAGTACTTC. This sequence encodes CASSSGMGETQYF.

V is TRBV6-5 and J is TRBJ2-1; 9 bases map to TRBD1. Germline CDR1 is MNHEY and CDR2 is SVGAGI. The CDR3 is made up of 15 amino acids. The J segment lost 4 bases and the V segment lost 4 bases, leaving 5 bases of the junction unmatched. CDR3 DNA: TGTGCCAGCAGTTTCGGGGACAGGGTGTACAATGAGCAGTTCTTC. It specifies CASSFGDRVYNEQFF.

This clone was counted a few times. V is TRBV2 and J is TRBJ2-2; D is uncertain. The CDR3 runs 14 residues. V dropped 4 bases and J dropped 4 bases, with 10 bases sitting between them. Per the germline V gene, CDR1 is SNHLY and CDR2 is FYNNEI. DNA of the CDR3: TGTGCCAGCAGTGCTCAGGAGTTCACCGGGGAGCTGTTTTTT. Translation: CASSAQEFTGELFF.

Of note for this clone: Other DNA sequences in this specimen translate into the identical CDR3. V usage is TRBV5-1 and J usage is TRBJ2-3; 9 nucleotides match TRBD1. The trim removed 3 bases at V and 3 bases at J, leaving 2 bases unmatched. The CDR3 sequence is 14 residues long. Germline V lookup: CDR1 SGHRS, CDR2 YFSETQ. CDR3 coding DNA: TGCGCCAGCAGCTCCGGACAGGGGACAGATACGCAGTATTTT. Protein: CASSSGQGTDTQYF.

The chain uses TRBV5-1 and TRBJ2-3, with D hard to call. V was pared by 5 bases and J by 11 bases, with 15 bases between. This CDR3 spans 12 amino acids. Germline V lookup: CDR1 SGHRS, CDR2 YFSETQ. The chain's CDR3 is CASSLGVQEQYF. CDR3 sequence (DNA): TGCGCCAGCAGTCTTGGGGTTCAGGAGCAGTATTTT.

This clone was seen more than once but under ten times. This chain links TRBV29-1 with TRBJ1-1; D is uncertain. This CDR3 region has 13 residues. Germline CDR1 reads SQVTM; CDR2 reads ANQGSEA. V lost 4 bases to trimming and J lost 0 bases, with 9 bases between them. CDR3 residues: CSVGSLMNTEAFF. The DNA of the CDR3 is TGCAGCGTTGGGTCCCTGATGAACACTGAAGCTTTCTTT. The full variable domain, completed using reference TRBV29-1 and TRBJ1-1, is SAVISQKPSRDICQRGTSLTIQCQVDSQVTMMFWYRQQPGQSLTLIATANQGSEATYESGFVIDKFPISRPNLTFSTLTVSNMSPEDSSIYLCSVGSLMNTEAFFGQGTRLTVV.

The table lists this clone with a few counts. The gene calls are TRBV7-9 and TRBJ2-3; 7 bases fit TRBD2. From germline, CDR1 is SEHNR and CDR2 FQNEAQ (reference sequence). V lost 4 bases and J lost 0; bases outside the gene matches: 10. The CDR3 is 17 residues long. This chain's CDR3 is CASSSASSGSSTDTQYF. For the CDR3, the DNA is TGTGCCAGCAGCTCCGCGTCTAGCGGCTCTAGCACAGATACGCAGTATTTT. Filled out from reference TRBV7-9 and TRBJ2-3, the complete variable domain reads DTGVSQNPRHKITKRGQNVTFRCDPISEHNRLYWYRQTLGQGPEFLTYFQNEAQLEKSRLLSDRFSAERPKGSFSTLEIQRTEQGDSAMYLCASSSASSGSSTDTQYFGPGTRLTVL.

This clone was seen a handful of times. The genes are TRBV5-6 and TRBJ2-7; TRBD2 matches 13 bases. The CDR3 spans 14 residues. Germline V gives CDR1 SGHDT, CDR2 YYEEEE. The V gene end was trimmed by 3 bases and the J gene end by 6 bases; junction bases not matched to a gene: 3. The CDR3 loop reads CASSSRLAGGEQYF. The CDR3 nucleotides read TGTGCCAGCAGCTCCCGACTAGCGGGGGGCGAGCAGTACTTC.

The V call is TRBV2, the J call TRBJ2-3; perhaps TRBD1 as D (5 bases). The ends were cut back, 4 bases at V and 4 bases at J, with 9 bases in the middle. The CDR3 is made up of 13 amino acids. Germline V lookup: CDR1 SNHLY, CDR2 FYNNEI. The CDR3 nucleotides read TGTGCCAGCAGTGCCAGGGTGGCAGATACGCAGTATTTT. Protein sequence: CASSARVADTQYF.

This rearrangement joins TRBV6-1 to TRBJ1-1, with unresolved D. This CDR3 has 13 amino acids. V lost 4 bases, J lost 1 base, and 7 bases lay in between. Germline values: CDR1 MNHNS, CDR2 SASEGT. CDR3 DNA: TGTGCCAGCAGTGGTCTGACGAACACTGAAGCTTTCTTT. As protein: CASSGLTNTEAFF.

This clone was observed a few times. The rearrangement uses TRBV18 and TRBJ2-1; a weak D match, TRBD2 (5 bases). Germline CDR1 and CDR2: KGHSH and LQKENI. V was pared by 0 bases and J by 10 bases, with 19 bases between. CDR3 length equals 16 residues. CDR3 coding DNA: TGTGCCAGCTCACCACCGAACGGGGTGCCTCCAGGAGAGCAGTTCTTC. Translated, it gives CASSPPNGVPPGEQFF.

This clone was seen a few times. The same CDR3 also results from other DNA sequences found in this sample. The V gene is TRBV30, the J gene TRBJ2-5, with 8 bases aligning to TRBD2. V trimming: 0 bases; J trimming: 5 bases; junction bases outside the gene matches: 5. The CDR3 runs 14 residues. Germline loops: CDR1 GTSNPN, CDR2 SVGIG (reference sequence). In DNA form, the CDR3 reads TGTGCCTGGAGTGTCGGGGGGGCCTCGGAGACCCAGTACTTC. This gives the protein CAWSVGGASETQYF.